The 30 T cell receptor beta chains below come from one sample, sequenced in a study of blood T cell repertoires in COVID-19. Sequencing was performed with immunoSEQ multiplex PCR; in TCRdb, only in-frame clones are kept and a portion is missing. The profile covers around 420,000 clones, with over 75% appearing a single time and approximately 2.1% taken by the ten largest. Sequenced material: PBMCs or T cells enriched from blood (not recorded which). The receptors here all came from a woman in her forties with acute COVID-19.

The genes are TRBV19 and TRBJ1-1, with D maybe TRBD1 (6 bases). The length of the CDR3 is 13 residues. Germline CDR1 LNHDA, CDR2 SQIVND (reference sequence). V was clipped by 5 bases and J by 7 bases, with 14 bases between them. As DNA, the CDR3 is TGTGCCAGTAGTCCAGGGGTACAGGGTGAAGCTTTCTTT. Its translation is CASSPGVQGEAFF.

The chain links TRBV6-5 to TRBJ1-2, with D perhaps TRBD1 (5 bases). Germline CDR1 MNHEY, CDR2 SVGAGI. CDR3 size: 12 residues. V lost 6 bases and J 5 bases, leaving 10 bases between the germline ends. Written as DNA, the CDR3 is TGTGCCAGCAGCCCCACAGGATATGGCTACACCTTC. Its translation is CASSPTGYGYTF.

CDR3 DNA sequence: TGTGCCAGCAGTGCCACTAGCGGGGGGCGCCACGGGGAGCTGTTTTTT. This translates into CASSATSGGRHGELFF. The chain has TRBV6-1 and TRBJ2-2; TRBD2 matches at 12 bases. Germline V lookup: CDR1 MNHNS, CDR2 SASEGT. The CDR3 totals 16 residues. Trimming removed 4 bases from V and 7 bases from J; junction bases left unmatched: 7.

CDR3 coding DNA: TGTGCCAGCAGCTTAATCTCGGGACAGGGTATGGAGACCCAGTACTTC. Encoded protein: CASSLISGQGMETQYF. The chain has TRBV11-2 and TRBJ2-5; 9 bases match TRBD1. Germline values: CDR1 SGHAT, CDR2 FQNNGV. The CDR3 totals 16 residues. J was trimmed by 5 bases and V by 2 bases; bases with no gene match: 9.

The chain joins TRBV11-2 to TRBJ1-4, with D perhaps TRBD1 (6 bases). The ends were cut back, 6 bases at V and 7 bases at J, with 21 bases in the middle. This CDR3 comprises 16 residues. From germline, CDR1 is SGHAT and CDR2 FQNNGV. The CDR3, as DNA: TGTGCCAGCAGAAGGTGGGGGCGAGGGTTTGGTGAAAAACTGTTTTTT. Translation: CASRRWGRGFGEKLFF.

The V call is TRBV2, the J call TRBJ1-1; D is ambiguous. Germline assignment: CDR1 SNHLY and CDR2 FYNNEI. Trimming took 4 bases from V and 2 from J, leaving 8 bases between them. There are 13 residues in the CDR3. The CDR3 sequence: CASSVEGNTEAFF. CDR3 DNA: TGTGCCAGCAGTGTGGAGGGAAACACTGAAGCTTTCTTT.

As regards this clone: Germline and junction disagree at one end, which may indicate a read error. This chain joins TRBV12-3 or TRBV12-4 and TRBJ2-1; 8 bases line up with TRBD2. CDR3 size: 11 residues. This chain's CDR3 is CASSFGTRWIF. DNA for the CDR3: TGTGCCAGCAGTTTTGGGACTAGATGGATCTTC.

The CDR3 nucleotides are TGTGCCAGCATCGACGGGACAGGGAGGGCCGGGGAGCTGTTTTTT. Translating gives CASIDGTGRAGELFF. The chain recombines TRBV3-1 (or the pseudogene TRBV3-2) with TRBJ2-2, with TRBD1 identical over 9 bases. After removal of 7 bases from V and 6 bases from J, the junction contained 9 bases not matched to a gene. Germline lookup yields CDR1 LGHDT and CDR2 YNNKEL (reference sequence). This CDR3 is built from 15 residues.

The CDR3 bases are TGTGCCAGCAGCAATACAGGACAGGATGGCTACACCTTC. The encoded protein is CASSNTGQDGYTF. The gene calls are TRBV12-3 or TRBV12-4 and TRBJ1-2, with 7 bases identical to TRBD1. The CDR3 length is 13 residues. Trimming took 6 bases from V and 6 from J; bases not matched to a gene: 7.

The chain recombines TRBV19 with TRBJ2-1, with D perhaps TRBD2 (6 bases). Germline assignment: CDR1 LNHDA and CDR2 SQIVND (reference sequence). The CDR3 totals 14 residues. V lost 5 bases, J lost 6 bases, and 14 bases lay in between. CDR3 residues: CASSSRGWGNEQFF. CDR3 DNA: TGTGCCAGTAGTTCTCGGGGGTGGGGCAATGAGCAGTTCTTC.

The chain combines TRBV3-1 (or the pseudogene TRBV3-2) with TRBJ1-6, with 8 bases identical to TRBD1. After removal of 6 bases from V and 10 bases from J, the junction contained 8 bases not matched to a gene. The CDR3 totals 14 residues. Germline V CDR1 and CDR2: LGHDT, YNNKEL (reference sequence). The chain's CDR3 is CASSKDRGGSPLHF. The CDR3 DNA is TGTGCCAGCAGTAAAGACAGGGGAGGGTCACCCCTCCACTTT.

The rearrangement uses TRBV7-9 and TRBJ2-1; 9 bases agree with TRBD2. Looked up from germline, CDR1 is SEHNR and CDR2 is FQNEAQ (reference sequence). Trimming at V came to 5 bases and at J to 0 bases, leaving 2 bases not matched to a gene. The CDR3 loop spans 15 amino acids. The DNA for the CDR3 is TGTGCCAGCAGCGCGCGGGGGGGCTCCTACAATGAGCAGTTCTTC. Protein product: CASSARGGSYNEQFF.

The rearrangement joins TRBV30 to TRBJ1-2; 8 nucleotides match TRBD1. Germline V gene lookup returns CDR1 GTSNPN and CDR2 SVGIG (reference sequence). This CDR3 is 13 amino acids long. J was trimmed by 7 bases and V by 2 bases; bases with no gene match: 6. The CDR3 sequence is CAWSKTGVGGYTF. The DNA of the CDR3 is TGTGCCTGGAGTAAGACAGGGGTGGGTGGCTACACCTTC.

This clone was counted once. CDR3 region: CASSERSSGNTIYF. The CDR3 coding sequence is TGTGCCAGCAGTGAGAGAAGCTCTGGAAACACCATATATTTT. The chain employs TRBV2 and TRBJ1-3; D uncertain. This CDR3 contains 14 residues. V lost 3 bases to trimming and J lost 0 bases, with 6 bases between them. Germline V CDR1 and CDR2: SNHLY, FYNNEI.

This chain connects TRBV18 to TRBJ2-5; 7 bases fit TRBD1. CDR1 is KGHSH and CDR2 is LQKENI in the germline V gene. The CDR3 length is 14 residues. V lost 4 bases and J lost 2; bases outside the gene matches: 4. CDR3 amino acids: CASSHRDRQETQYF. The DNA for the CDR3 is TGTGCCAGCTCACACCGGGACAGACAAGAGACCCAGTACTTC.

The chain is built from TRBV6-1 and TRBJ1-2; tentatively, D is TRBD1 (6 bases). The ends were cut back, 2 bases at V and 6 bases at J, with 10 bases in the middle. CDR1 and CDR2 (germline): MNHNS, SASEGT. CDR3 size: 13 residues. Here the CDR3 DNA reads TGTGCCAGCAGTGAATGGACAGTCAATGGCTACACCTTC. Translated, it gives CASSEWTVNGYTF.

The chain has TRBV14 and TRBJ1-1; D remains unclear. V was pared by 5 bases and J by 0 bases, with 7 bases between. This CDR3 contains 13 residues. Germline CDR1 and CDR2: SGHDN and FVKESK. Here the CDR3 reads CASSNTLNTEAFF. CDR3 in DNA: TGTGCCAGCAGCAACACACTGAACACTGAAGCTTTCTTT.

The gene calls are TRBV18 and TRBJ1-4; 8 positions agree with TRBD1. The CDR3 runs 15 residues. Germline assignment: CDR1 KGHSH and CDR2 LQKENI. After removal of 1 base from V and 8 bases from J, the junction contained 6 bases not matched to a gene. The CDR3 is CASSPRTGLGEKLFF. CDR3 nucleotides: TGTGCCAGCTCACCACGGACAGGGCTTGGGGAAAAACTGTTTTTT.

The genes are TRBV6-5 and TRBJ1-5; unclear D gene. Germline V gives CDR1 MNHEY, CDR2 SVGAGI. Trimming left V 6 bases short and J 0 bases short, with 12 bases between. The CDR3 has 15 amino acids. CDR3 DNA: TGTGCCAGCAGCCCCGGTAGCTATAGCAATCAGCCCCAGCATTTT. It encodes CASSPGSYSNQPQHF.

The chain combines TRBV15 with TRBJ2-7, with a tentative D call TRBD2 (6 bases). In germline, CDR1 is LNHNV, CDR2 YYDKDF (reference sequence). The CDR3 spans 16 residues. Deletions cut 5 bases from V and 0 bases from J, with 17 bases between. The DNA of the CDR3 is TGTGCCACCAGCCCGAGGGTCTACGGGAGCTCCTACGAGCAGTACTTC. The encoded protein is CATSPRVYGSSYEQYF.

This rearrangement joins TRBV4-1 to TRBJ2-7, with a weak D call TRBD2 (5 bases). The CDR3 has 15 residues. The V end was cut by 3 bases, the J end by 4 bases, with 16 bases between. The germline V gene has CDR1 MGHRA and CDR2 YSYEKL. CDR3 in DNA: TGCGCCAGCAGCCACTCCTCCTCACGCGGGTACGAGCAGTACTTC. As protein: CASSHSSSRGYEQYF.

The J gene is TRBJ1-4, the V gene TRBV10-3; D gene unclear. Germline V gene sequence: CDR1 ENHRY, CDR2 SYGVKD. Deletions cut 2 bases from V and 7 bases from J, with 8 bases between. The CDR3 has 13 residues. CDR3 protein: CAISEGSFEKLFF. In nucleotides, the CDR3 is TGTGCCATCAGTGAGGGCTCCTTTGAAAAACTGTTTTTT.

The chain links TRBV7-9 to TRBJ1-1; 9 bases map to TRBD1. The CDR3 has 15 amino acids. The germline V gene encodes CDR1 SEHNR and CDR2 FQNEAQ (reference sequence). V lost 6 bases and J lost 5; bases outside the gene matches: 10. The CDR3 nucleotides read TGTGCCAGCAGTCCCGGACAGGGGAGGAAGACTGAAGCTTTCTTT. This gives the protein CASSPGQGRKTEAFF.

This clone was recorded a few times. The chain joins TRBV7-8 to TRBJ1-6; possibly TRBD1 for D (5 bases). Germline CDR1 reads SGHVS; CDR2 reads FQNEAQ. The CDR3 has 16 amino acids. V was shortened by 0 bases and J by 10 bases, with 16 bases between the two germline ends. CDR3 bases: TGTGCCAGCAGCTTAGCCCCAACGGGGAGGGGCTCACCCCTCCACTTT. Residues: CASSLAPTGRGSPLHF.

CDR3 DNA sequence: TGTGCCAGCAGTGAGAGGGGACTCACAGATACGCAGTATTTT. This codes for CASSERGLTDTQYF. V usage is TRBV2 and J usage is TRBJ2-3; weak D call: TRBD2 (6 bases). The CDR3 length is 14 residues. V was pared by 3 bases and J by 2 bases, with 9 bases between. Germline V CDR1 and CDR2: SNHLY, FYNNEI. Filled out from reference TRBV2 and TRBJ2-3, the complete variable domain reads EPEVTQTPSHQVTQMGQEVILRCVPISNHLYFYWYRQILGQKVEFLVSFYNNEISEKSEIFDDQFSVERPDGSNFTLKIRSTKLEDSAMYFCASSERGLTDTQYFGPGTRLTVL.

The CDR3 spells CASSLLDREGGYTF. The CDR3 coding sequence is TGTGCCAGCAGCCTCTTAGACAGGGAAGGAGGCTACACCTTC. The gene calls are TRBV7-2 and TRBJ1-2; TRBD1 matches at 7 bases. CDR1 is SGHTA and CDR2 is FQGNSA in the germline V gene. J gave up 8 bases and V 5 bases, and 11 bases lay outside the gene matches. The CDR3 runs to 14 residues.

The V call is TRBV9, the J call TRBJ2-3, with a tentative D call TRBD2 (6 bases). CDR3 size: 16 residues. V dropped 2 bases and J dropped 4 bases, with 17 bases sitting between them. Germline CDR1 SGDLS, CDR2 YYNGEE. CDR3 nucleotides: TGTGCCAGCAGCGTCGGGGGTTTGGGCCGAGCAGATACGCAGTATTTT. It yields the protein CASSVGGLGRADTQYF.

The chain employs TRBV30 and TRBJ1-4, with D maybe TRBD1 (6 bases). There are 13 residues in the CDR3. From germline, CDR1 is GTSNPN and CDR2 SVGIG (reference sequence). Deletions cut 3 bases from V and 4 bases from J, with 9 bases between. The CDR3 DNA reads as TGTGCCTGGAGGGGGGCGGGTAATGAAAAACTGTTTTTT. Protein sequence: CAWRGAGNEKLFF.

CDR3 sequence reads: CASSPIRQALATEAFF. Written as DNA, the CDR3 is TGTGCCAGCAGCCCGATCCGGCAGGCCCTGGCTACTGAAGCTTTCTTT. The chain uses TRBV7-9 and TRBJ1-1; unclear D gene. CDR1 and CDR2 (germline): SEHNR, FQNEAQ (reference sequence). This CDR3 region has 16 residues. V was pared by 5 bases and J by 5 bases, with 21 bases between.

DNA for the CDR3: TGTGCCAGCAGCCCCGATCCCCAGGGCTACGAGCAGTACTTC. Residues: CASSPDPQGYEQYF. The gene calls are TRBV3-1 (or the pseudogene TRBV3-2) and TRBJ2-7; a weak D match, TRBD1 (5 bases). The germline V and J ends were trimmed by 4 bases and 3 bases, with 13 bases remaining between them. The CDR3 spans 14 residues. The germline V gene has CDR1 LGHDT and CDR2 YNNKEL (reference sequence).